This is a list of T cell receptor beta chains from one sample in a study of blood T cells in healthy people across ages. TCRdb independently ran MiXCR on the 5' RACE reads; one entry per CDR3 protein. The data show about 780,000 distinct CDR3 sequences, 62% seen once. Sequenced: blood. The receptors derive from a young man in good health. CDR3s include the opening cysteine and the closing phenylalanine or tryptophan. A D gene is named only where the DNA matches it firmly. Only part of the rows carry a size: once, few, many, or a class if the clone is expanded.

size,V,D,J,CDR3,DNA
many,TRBV12-3/TRBV12-4,-,TRBJ2-7,CASSSSDGGKFYEQYF,TGTGCCAGCAGTTCGTCGGACGGTGGGAAGTTCTACGAGCAGTACTTC
-,TRBV12-3/TRBV12-4,-,TRBJ2-1,CASSFGRLDYNEQFF,TGTGCCAGCAGTTTTGGACGATTAGATTACAATGAGCAGTTCTTC
-,TRBV7-2,-,TRBJ2-4,CASSLNSIYKQYF,TGTGCCAGCAGCTTAAATAGCATCTACAAGCAGTACTTC
-,TRBV7-2,-,TRBJ2-1,CASSLGSLAGGLNEQFF,TGTGCCAGCAGCTTAGGATCACTAGCCGGGGGGCTCAATGAGCAGTTCTTC
-,TRBV4-2,TRBD2,TRBJ2-5,CASSQDGGGGGAVRQETQYF,TGTGCCAGCAGCCAAGATGGAGGGGGCGGGGGGGCCGTGAGACAAGAGACCCAGTACTTC
-,TRBV9,TRBD1,TRBJ1-2,CASSVVPTGSYGYTF,TGTGCCAGCAGCGTAGTGCCGACAGGGAGTTATGGCTACACCTTC
-,TRBV5-1,-,TRBJ2-7,CASSLPGVGEQYF,TGCGCCAGCAGCTTGCCGGGGGTCGGCGAGCAGTACTTC
-,TRBV27,-,TRBJ1-1,CASSLRSKMNTEAFF,TGTGCCAGCAGTTTAAGGAGCAAGATGAACACTGAAGCTTTCTTT
-,TRBV6-5,-,TRBJ2-1,CASSSIATDVDEQFF,TGTGCCAGCAGTTCCATAGCCACTGACGTCGATGAGCAGTTCTTC
few,TRBV12-3/TRBV12-4,-,TRBJ2-5,CASPHWDWRETQYF,TGTGCCAGCCCGCATTGGGACTGGAGAGAGACCCAGTACTTC
-,TRBV20-1,-,TRBJ2-1,CSAWTLSSYNEQFF,TGCAGTGCTTGGACATTGAGCTCCTACAATGAGCAGTTCTTC
-,TRBV10-3,-,TRBJ1-1,CAISVTDMNTEAFF,TGTGCCATCAGTGTGACAGATATGAACACTGAAGCTTTCTTT
-,TRBV20-1,TRBD1,TRBJ2-5,CSAGPPGQGVEETQYF,TGCAGTGCCGGCCCCCCGGGACAGGGAGTGGAAGAGACCCAGTACTTC
few,TRBV4-3,TRBD1,TRBJ1-2,CASSQNLQGYYGYTF,TGCGCCAGCAGCCAAAATTTACAGGGGTACTATGGCTACACCTTC
-,TRBV6-2/TRBV6-3,-,TRBJ2-2,CASSYGGFGGELFF,TGTGCCAGCAGTTACGGGGGGTTCGGCGGGGAGCTGTTTTTT
-,TRBV30,-,TRBJ1-1,CAWSQGSKAFF,TGTGCCTGGAGTCAGGGTTCTAAAGCTTTCTTT
-,TRBV25-1,TRBD1,TRBJ2-7,CASSELGTGMNEQYF,TGTGCCAGCAGTGAATTAGGGACAGGGATGAACGAGCAGTACTTC
-,TRBV28,-,TRBJ2-6,CASSPPGAGANVLTF,TGTGCCAGCAGTCCCCCAGGGGCTGGGGCCAACGTCCTGACTTTC
-,TRBV7-3,-,TRBJ2-3,CASSLTGGQADTQYF,TGTGCCAGCAGCTTAACCGGGGGCCAAGCAGATACGCAGTATTTT
-,TRBV14,-,TRBJ1-6,CASSQAGGNSPLHF,TGTGCCAGCAGCCAAGCGGGCGGGAATTCACCCCTCCACTTT
few,TRBV18,TRBD2,TRBJ2-3,CASHGLVTDTQYF,TGTGCCAGCCACGGACTAGTCACAGATACGCAGTATTTT
-,TRBV27,-,TRBJ2-1,CASRSGRGPTSYNEQFF,TGTGCCAGCAGAAGTGGGCGGGGGCCAACCTCCTACAATGAGCAGTTCTTC
few,TRBV12-3/TRBV12-4,-,TRBJ2-7,CASSFRDFSYEQYF,TGTGCCAGCAGTTTTCGGGACTTCTCCTACGAGCAGTACTTC
-,TRBV9,-,TRBJ2-1,CASSVGGTRSEQFF,TGTGCCAGCAGCGTAGGGGGTACCAGAAGTGAGCAGTTCTTC
-,TRBV2,-,TRBJ2-3,CASRTGPTKPIADTQYF,TGTGCCAGCAGGACGGGACCTACAAAACCAATCGCAGATACGCAGTATTTT
-,TRBV2,-,TRBJ1-5,CASNGGSPYQPQHF,TGTGCCAGCAATGGGGGCTCCCCCTATCAGCCCCAGCATTTT
few,TRBV28,-,TRBJ2-7,CASGSAGHPSYEQYF,TGTGCCAGCGGTTCCGCGGGACACCCCTCCTACGAGCAGTACTTC
-,TRBV7-2,-,TRBJ1-6,CASSLRPRGLLGDSPLHF,TGTGCCAGCAGCTTAAGGCCCCGGGGGCTTTTAGGGGATTCACCCCTCCACTTT
many,TRBV20-1,-,TRBJ1-2,CSAQTPGVYGYTF,TGCAGTGCGCAAACCCCAGGGGTCTATGGCTACACCTTC
-,TRBV20-1,TRBD1,TRBJ1-4,CSAREQGQGEKLFF,TGCAGTGCTAGAGAACAGGGACAGGGCGAAAAACTGTTTTTT
-,TRBV7-2,-,TRBJ2-1,CASSRGGRLDNEQFF,TGTGCCAGCAGCCGTGGAGGGCGACTGGACAATGAGCAGTTCTTC
many,TRBV5-1,-,TRBJ2-5,CASSLVAGAETQYF,TGCGCCAGCAGCTTGGTGGCGGGGGCTGAGACCCAGTACTTC
-,TRBV12-3/TRBV12-4,-,TRBJ2-1,CASSPPTGRIYNEQFF,TGTGCCAGCAGTCCCCCAACAGGGAGAATATACAATGAGCAGTTCTTC
few,TRBV9,-,TRBJ2-3,CASSVGGGGTDTQYF,TGTGCCAGCAGCGTAGGAGGGGGGGGCACAGATACGCAGTATTTT
-,TRBV25-1,-,TRBJ2-7,CASRVGGTYEQYF,TGTGCCAGCAGGGTGGGCGGAACCTACGAGCAGTACTTC
once,TRBV12-3/TRBV12-4,-,TRBJ2-6,CASSPGTDSGANVPTF,TGTGCCAGCAGTCCCGGGACGGACTCTGGGGCCAACGTCCCGACTTTC
-,TRBV24-1,-,TRBJ2-5,CATSASGFRETQYF,TGTGCCACCAGTGCGTCGGGGTTCCGGGAGACCCAGTACTTC
-,TRBV3-1,-,TRBJ1-6,CASSHRDTSSPLHF,TGTGCCAGCAGCCACCGGGACACCTCTTCACCCCTCCACTTT
few,TRBV2,TRBD1,TRBJ1-4,CASSPGQGANEKLFF,TGTGCCAGCAGTCCCGGACAGGGGGCTAATGAAAAACTGTTTTTT
-,TRBV10-3,-,TRBJ1-3,CAIGTDDSGNTIYF,TGTGCCATCGGGACTGATGACTCTGGAAACACCATATATTTT
-,TRBV10-3,TRBD2,TRBJ2-1,CAIMSGGGAYEQFF,TGTGCCATCATGAGTGGCGGGGGGGCCTATGAGCAGTTCTTC
-,TRBV6-5,-,TRBJ2-1,CASSRGRYNEQFF,TGTGCCAGCTCTCGGGGGAGGTACAATGAGCAGTTCTTC
few,TRBV5-1,-,TRBJ1-2,CASSLDEGANYGYTF,TGCGCCAGCAGCTTGGATGAGGGCGCAAACTATGGCTACACCTTC
-,TRBV28,TRBD1,TRBJ1-1,CASSLSQGQPNTEAFF,TGTGCCAGCAGTTTATCCCAGGGACAGCCGAACACTGAAGCTTTCTTT
few,TRBV4-3,TRBD1,TRBJ1-2,CASSQDWSPGGFSNYGYTF,TGCGCCAGCAGCCAAGATTGGTCCCCAGGGGGCTTCTCTAACTATGGCTACACCTTC
-,TRBV10-3,TRBD1,TRBJ2-7,CAIRETGDHEQYF,TGTGCCATCAGAGAGACAGGGGACCACGAGCAGTACTTC
-,TRBV28,-,TRBJ2-7,CASSGGGQLLSYEQYF,TGTGCCAGCAGTGGGGGGGGACAGCTCCTTTCCTACGAGCAGTACTTC
-,TRBV2,TRBD2,TRBJ2-4,CASRGTSGAKNIQYF,TGTGCCAGCAGGGGGACTAGCGGAGCCAAAAACATTCAGTACTTC
-,TRBV10-3,TRBD1,TRBJ2-3,CAITEKDRVFTGVADTQYF,TGTGCCATCACCGAGAAGGACAGGGTATTCACAGGGGTTGCAGATACGCAGTATTTT
-,TRBV4-2,-,TRBJ2-7,CASSQVDLNSYEQYF,TGTGCCAGCAGCCAAGTCGACCTCAACTCCTACGAGCAGTACTTC
-,TRBV7-9,-,TRBJ2-1,CASSLARLLGAPSYNEQFF,TGTGCCAGCAGCTTAGCGCGCTTATTAGGGGCCCCCTCCTACAATGAGCAGTTCTTC
once,TRBV29-1,TRBD2,TRBJ2-5,CSVQGGTRGTETQYF,TGCAGCGTCCAAGGAGGGACTAGAGGGACAGAGACCCAGTACTTC
few,TRBV29-1,TRBD1,TRBJ2-7,CSVPTGPSYEQYF,TGCAGCGTCCCGACAGGGCCCTCCTACGAGCAGTACTTC
few,TRBV12-3/TRBV12-4,TRBD1,TRBJ2-1,CASRPTGGRDEQFF,TGTGCCAGCAGACCGACAGGGGGCCGGGATGAGCAGTTCTTC
-,TRBV6-2/TRBV6-3,-,TRBJ2-7,CASSYSEALYLYEQYF,TGTGCCAGCAGTTACTCGGAGGCCCTCTACCTTTACGAGCAGTACTTC